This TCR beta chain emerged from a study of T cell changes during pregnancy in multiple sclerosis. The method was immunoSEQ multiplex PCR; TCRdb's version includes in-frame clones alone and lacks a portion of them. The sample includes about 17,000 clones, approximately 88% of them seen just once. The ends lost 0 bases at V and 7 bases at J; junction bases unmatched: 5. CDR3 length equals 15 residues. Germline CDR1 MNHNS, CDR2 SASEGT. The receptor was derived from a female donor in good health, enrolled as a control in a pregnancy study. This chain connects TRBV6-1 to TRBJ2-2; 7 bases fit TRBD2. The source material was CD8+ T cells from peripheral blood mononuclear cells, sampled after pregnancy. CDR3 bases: TGTGCCAGCAGTGAAGCGGGAGGGGACCACGGGGAGCTGTTTTTT. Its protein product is CASSEAGGDHGELFF.